The 22 T cell receptor beta chains reported below all come from one sample, sequenced in a study of blood T cells in healthy people across ages. A second PCR, run for about 7 to 11 cycles, used a sample-barcoded 5' primer plus a J-beta primer mix. In TCRdb, the 5' RACE reads were re-called with MiXCR into one record per CDR3 protein. The table lists roughly 720,000 distinct CDR3 sequences, approximately 53% of them singletons, with 40% to 50% in the top ten. The material sequenced was blood. All receptors derive from a man older than 75 in good health.

The chain recombines TRBV5-1 with TRBJ2-1, with 12 nucleotides matching TRBD2. This CDR3 region has 14 residues. Per the germline V gene, CDR1 is SGHRS and CDR2 is YFSETQ. V dropped 4 bases and J dropped 8; count of bases not matched to a gene: 4. CDR3 sequence: CASSKTSGSYEQFF. The CDR3 nucleotides are TGCGCCAGCAGCAAGACTAGCGGGAGCTATGAGCAGTTCTTC.

This clonotype showed up just a few times. CDR3 protein: CASKGQPSADTQYF. The CDR3 DNA reads TGCGCCAGCAAGGGACAGCCATCGGCAGATACGCAGTATTTT. The chain carries TRBV5-1 and TRBJ2-3; 7 bases match TRBD1. In germline, CDR1 is SGHRS, CDR2 YFSETQ. V was pared by 6 bases and J by 4 bases, with 8 bases of the junction left unmatched. The CDR3 runs to 14 residues.

This chain links TRBV6-1 with TRBJ2-7; TRBD1 agrees at 7 bases. The V and J ends lost 6 bases and 3 bases, in that order; junction bases with no gene match: 8. The CDR3 has 14 amino acids. CDR1 is MNHNS, CDR2 SASEGT, per germline. CDR3 coding DNA: TGTGCCAGCAGATTGGGACAGAAGATCTACGAGCAGTACTTC. This encodes CASRLGQKIYEQYF.

This clonotype has just a few counts. CDR3 DNA: TGCGCCAGCAGCTTGGGAACGGGTCTGTTTGTCTTTGGCTACACCTTC. Residues: CASSLGTGLFVFGYTF. The gene calls are TRBV5-1 and TRBJ1-2; no firm D call. V lost 0 bases and J 7 bases, leaving 19 bases between the germline ends. CDR3 length: 16 amino acids. Germline CDR1 reads SGHRS; CDR2 reads YFSETQ.

This clonotype was found once. V gene TRBV20-1 combines with J gene TRBJ1-4; D gene uncertain. This CDR3 has 15 residues. Germline assignment: CDR1 DFQATT and CDR2 SNEGSKA (reference sequence). The V gene lost 6 bases and the J gene lost 1 base, with 15 bases spanning the gap. DNA of the CDR3: TGCAGTGCGGGGAACGACGGACTAACTAATGAAAAACTGTTTTTT. This gives the protein CSAGNDGLTNEKLFF.

CDR3 sequence: CASRRDTERRAFF. The CDR3 coding sequence is TGTGCCAGCAGGAGGGACACCGAAAGACGAGCTTTCTTT. The chain employs TRBV27 and TRBJ1-1, with a possible D match to TRBD1 (6 bases). The V end lost 6 bases, the J end lost 10 bases, and 18 bases lay between the germline ends. The length of the CDR3 is 13 residues. Germline CDR1 and CDR2: MNHEY and SMNVEV (reference sequence).

A few counts support this clonotype. The chain joins TRBV20-1 to TRBJ2-3, with 9 bases lining up with TRBD2. This CDR3 spans 13 amino acids. Germline trimming cut 5 bases from V and 4 bases from J; bases unmatched to any gene: 4. CDR1 and CDR2 from the germline V gene are DFQATT and SNEGSKA (reference sequence). The CDR3, as DNA: TGCAGTGCTTCAGCGGGAGGTGCAGATACGCAGTATTTT. Encoded protein: CSASAGGADTQYF.

This clonotype appeared many times. The chain employs TRBV9 and TRBJ2-5; 9 positions agree with TRBD1. Germline CDR1 and CDR2: SGDLS and YYNGEE. This CDR3 spans 15 amino acids. J lost 5 bases, V lost 3 bases, and 8 bases had no gene match. The CDR3 protein is CASSAEDRGGETQYF. CDR3 in DNA: TGTGCCAGCAGCGCCGAGGACAGGGGAGGCGAGACCCAGTACTTC.

This clonotype was recorded only once. The chain links TRBV27 to TRBJ2-7, with 14 bases matching TRBD2. Near its end, the DNA agrees better with TRBJ2-5, so the J call may be wrong. This CDR3 contains 17 residues. Per the germline V gene, CDR1 is MNHEY and CDR2 is SMNVEV (reference sequence). The CDR3 here is CASTGLGLAGVSETQYF. Written as DNA, the CDR3 is TGTGCCAGCACGGGATTGGGACTAGCGGGAGTCTCAGAGACCCAGTACTTC.

This clonotype was seen only a few times. An end of the junction does not agree with germline; a read error may underlie this. The chain couples TRBV7-2 to TRBJ2-4; no firm D call. The better agreement between TRBJ2-7 and the DNA end casts doubt on the J call. Germline CDR1 SGHTA, CDR2 FQGNSA. CDR3 size: 14 residues. CDR3 DNA sequence: TGTGCCAGCAGCCCGACGGGCAGCTCCCACGAGCAGTACTTC. Translating it yields CASSPTGSSHEQYF.

V is TRBV7-6 and J is TRBJ2-1; 11 bases fit TRBD2. The length of the CDR3 is 13 residues. Germline-derived CDR1 and CDR2 are SGHVS and FNYEAQ. V lost 1 base, J lost 13 bases, and 3 bases stayed unmatched. The CDR3 loop is CASSLGGLAVQFF. The CDR3 DNA is TGTGCCAGCAGCTTAGGGGGACTAGCGGTTCAGTTCTTC.

This clonotype was seen a handful of times. This sequence joins TRBV7-9 and TRBJ2-5; 8 bases are shared with TRBD2. The end of the DNA aligns better with TRBJ2-7, so the J call may be wrong. The CDR3 length is 14 residues. The germline CDR1 and CDR2 sequences are SEHNR and FQNEAQ (reference sequence). The CDR3 nucleotides read TGTGCCAGCAGCATTGGGACTAGTTTCACCGAGCAGTACTTC. It is translated as CASSIGTSFTEQYF.

This chain links TRBV6-5 with TRBJ1-2, with no clear D. The CDR3 length is 16 residues. Germline lookup yields CDR1 MNHEY and CDR2 SVGAGI. The V end was cut by 7 bases, the J end by 1 base, with 19 bases between. The CDR3, as DNA: TGTGCCAGCACCTCAATCGGGGAAGCCAGTAACTATGGCTACACCTTC. It is translated as CASTSIGEASNYGYTF.

CDR3 coding DNA: TGTGCCAGCAGTGCCGAAAAGCCCCAGCATTTT. It yields the protein CASSAEKPQHF. The chain combines TRBV6-1 with TRBJ1-5; the D is unclear. This CDR3 is built from 11 residues. V was cut by 4 bases and J by 8 bases, with 6 bases left in between. Germline V CDR1 and CDR2: MNHNS, SASEGT.

The CDR3 here is CASSPLDWYQETQYF. In nucleotides, the CDR3 is TGTGCCAGCAGCCCCCTGGACTGGTACCAAGAGACCCAGTACTTC. The V gene is TRBV3-1, the J gene TRBJ2-5; possible D gene TRBD2, 5 bases. V was clipped by 4 bases and J by 0 bases, with 12 bases between them. The CDR3 is made up of 15 amino acids. Germline V gene lookup returns CDR1 LGHDT and CDR2 YNNKEL (reference sequence).

V usage is TRBV15 and J usage is TRBJ1-2; tentative D call: TRBD1 (6 bases). In germline, CDR1 is LNHNV, CDR2 YYDKDF (reference sequence). With 4 bases removed from V and 6 bases from J, the gap between germline ends came to 18 bases. The CDR3 has 15 residues. The CDR3 loop reads CATSIGPARGNGYTF. CDR3 sequence (DNA): TGTGCCACCAGCATAGGTCCCGCCAGGGGAAATGGCTACACCTTC.

Only a few counts were recorded for this clonotype. The chain links TRBV6-6 to TRBJ1-5, with D unclear. The length of the CDR3 is 14 residues. With 5 bases removed from V and 1 base from J, the gap between germline ends came to 9 bases. The germline V gene has CDR1 MNHNY and CDR2 SVGAGI (reference sequence). CDR3 bases: TGTGCCAGCAGTCACCGACGGAGCAATCAGCCCCAGCATTTT. It yields the protein CASSHRRSNQPQHF.

The chain couples TRBV3-1 to TRBJ2-1; D is undetermined. V dropped 4 bases and J dropped 6 bases, with 13 bases sitting between them. The CDR3 totals 14 residues. The V gene's germline CDR1 is LGHDT and CDR2 YNNKEL (reference sequence). CDR3 residues: CASSLRSALNEQFF. CDR3 coding DNA: TGTGCCAGCAGCCTAAGGTCGGCCCTCAATGAGCAGTTCTTC.

This clonotype was counted a few times. The chain couples TRBV20-1 to TRBJ2-3; 8 bases map to TRBD2. CDR1 DFQATT and CDR2 SNEGSKA come from the germline V gene (reference sequence). CDR3 length: 16 amino acids. V dropped 5 bases and J dropped 14; count of bases not matched to a gene: 24. The CDR3 here is CSAQGSGRTRRRYAYF. DNA for the CDR3: TGCAGTGCTCAGGGAAGCGGGAGAACCAGGCGCAGATACGCGTATTTT.

This sequence joins TRBV11-3 and TRBJ1-5; 8 bases are a match to TRBD1. This CDR3 spans 14 amino acids. V trimming: 5 bases; J trimming: 10 bases; junction bases outside the gene matches: 10. Germline-derived CDR1 and CDR2 are SGHNT and YENEEA. CDR3 residues: CASSKPGQARPQHF. The DNA of the CDR3 is TGTGCCAGCAGCAAACCGGGACAGGCACGACCCCAGCATTTT.

The V call is TRBV24-1, the J call TRBJ1-2, with TRBD1 identical over 10 bases. The V gene's germline CDR1 is KGHDR and CDR2 SFDVKD. The CDR3 runs 14 residues. Losses at the gene ends were 4 bases for V and 6 bases for J; bases not matched to a gene: 4. CDR3 loop: CATSEPGQGDGYTF. In DNA, the CDR3 is TGTGCCACCAGTGAGCCCGGACAGGGGGATGGCTACACCTTC.

V usage is TRBV27 and J usage is TRBJ2-7, with D tentatively TRBD2 (5 bases). The ends were cut back, 6 bases at V and 0 bases at J, with 12 bases in the middle. This CDR3 is built from 14 residues. Germline V gene sequence: CDR1 MNHEY, CDR2 SMNVEV (reference sequence). CDR3 loop: CASREVTGSYEQYF. CDR3 DNA: TGTGCCAGCAGGGAGGTTACGGGCTCCTACGAGCAGTACTTC.